The 10 T cell receptor beta chains listed next were all sequenced from one sample in a study of blood T cell repertoires in COVID-19. TCRdb keeps only in-frame clones here, not all; method: immunoSEQ multiplex PCR. The sample lists some 150,000 clones, 87% occurring once. The sequencing input was peripheral blood. The receptors come from an older woman with active or convalescent COVID-19.

The rearrangement links TRBV2 to TRBJ1-1; D uncertain. CDR1 is SNHLY and CDR2 is FYNNEI in the germline V gene. CDR3 length equals 13 residues. The V end lost 7 bases, the J end lost 2 bases, and 11 bases lay between the germline ends. CDR3 sequence: CASNSEVNTEAFF. The CDR3 coding sequence is TGTGCCAGCAACTCCGAGGTTAACACTGAAGCTTTCTTT.

The chain has TRBV6-5 and TRBJ2-3, with 7 bases lining up with TRBD1. The CDR3 has 15 amino acids. In germline, CDR1 is MNHEY, CDR2 SVGAGI. With V trimmed by 8 bases and J by 0 bases, 8 bases remained unmatched. The CDR3 DNA reads as TGTGCCAGCCCCCCGACAGGGCCTAGCACAGATACGCAGTATTTT. Its protein product is CASPPTGPSTDTQYF.

The chain is built from TRBV30 and TRBJ2-7, with 7 positions matching TRBD1. Trimming at V came to 3 bases and at J to 6 bases, leaving 11 bases not matched to a gene. CDR1 and CDR2 (germline): GTSNPN, SVGIG (reference sequence). The CDR3 runs to 14 residues. The CDR3 is CAWSRQTGWGEQYF. CDR3 sequence (DNA): TGTGCCTGGAGCCGACAGACAGGGTGGGGCGAGCAGTACTTC.

This clone was found once. The chain couples TRBV4-1 to TRBJ2-1; 9 bases line up with TRBD2. Germline-derived CDR1 and CDR2 are MGHRA and YSYEKL. CDR3 length: 15 amino acids. V shed 2 bases and J 1 base; nucleotides not matched to a gene: 0. The CDR3 protein is CASSQLAGSYNEQFF. The CDR3 bases are TGCGCCAGCAGCCAACTAGCGGGGTCCTACAATGAGCAGTTCTTC.

The gene calls are TRBV5-1 and TRBJ2-7; D is perhaps TRBD2 (5 bases). Trimming shortened V by 7 bases and J by 0 bases, and 11 bases separated the two germline ends. Germline CDR1 reads SGHRS; CDR2 reads YFSETQ. This CDR3 spans 13 amino acids. The DNA of the CDR3 is TGCGCCAGCGGGAGCGGTGACTCCTACGAGCAGTACTTC. Translated: CASGSGDSYEQYF.

The chain uses TRBV2 and TRBJ1-2, with 8 nucleotides matching TRBD1. Germline V gene sequence: CDR1 SNHLY, CDR2 FYNNEI. This CDR3 region has 11 residues. V was pared by 10 bases and J by 8 bases, with 6 bases of the junction left unmatched. For the CDR3, the DNA is TGTGCCACTCAGGGGGCGGACGGCTACACCTTC. It translates to CATQGADGYTF.

Here the CDR3 reads CASSSSSGGAYNEQFF. The CDR3 coding sequence is TGTGCCAGCAGCTCCTCTAGCGGGGGGGCCTACAATGAGCAGTTCTTC. This chain joins TRBV7-2 and TRBJ2-1; 12 bases agree with TRBD2. The V gene end was trimmed by 4 bases and the J gene end by 2 bases; junction bases not matched to a gene: 3. The CDR3 covers 16 residues. Germline-derived CDR1 and CDR2 are SGHTA and FQGNSA.

The chain is built from TRBV11-3 and TRBJ2-1; 8 positions agree with TRBD2. This CDR3 is built from 15 residues. Losses at the gene ends were 3 bases for V and 7 bases for J; bases not matched to a gene: 8. The germline CDR1 and CDR2 sequences are SGHNT and YENEEA. Here the CDR3 DNA reads TGTGCCAGCAGCTTGGAGGGGACTAGTCGAAATGAGCAGTTCTTC. The encoded protein is CASSLEGTSRNEQFF.

The CDR3 is CASSLVAGEETQYF. The CDR3 DNA follows: TGTGCCAGCAGCTTAGTGGCGGGGGAAGAGACCCAGTACTTC. This chain links TRBV7-8 with TRBJ2-5, with 7 bases matching TRBD2. Germline V gene lookup returns CDR1 SGHVS and CDR2 FQNEAQ. The CDR3 has 14 residues. V was pared by 1 base and J by 3 bases, with 2 bases of the junction left unmatched.

The chain has TRBV19 and TRBJ1-5; 11 positions match TRBD1. Germline V gene lookup returns CDR1 LNHDA and CDR2 SQIVND (reference sequence). CDR3 length: 15 residues. Trimming at V came to 1 base and at J to 7 bases, leaving 3 bases not matched to a gene. CDR3 in amino acids: CASSIGTGGAQPQHF. Here the CDR3 DNA reads TGTGCCAGTAGTATAGGGACAGGGGGCGCGCAGCCCCAGCATTTT. The full variable domain, with the rest looked up from reference TRBV19 and TRBJ1-5, is DGGITQSPKYLFRKEGQNVTLSCEQNLNHDAMYWYRQDPGQGLRLIYYSQIVNDFQKGDIAEGYSVSREKKESFPLTVTSAQKNPTAFYLCASSIGTGGAQPQHFGDGTRLSIL.